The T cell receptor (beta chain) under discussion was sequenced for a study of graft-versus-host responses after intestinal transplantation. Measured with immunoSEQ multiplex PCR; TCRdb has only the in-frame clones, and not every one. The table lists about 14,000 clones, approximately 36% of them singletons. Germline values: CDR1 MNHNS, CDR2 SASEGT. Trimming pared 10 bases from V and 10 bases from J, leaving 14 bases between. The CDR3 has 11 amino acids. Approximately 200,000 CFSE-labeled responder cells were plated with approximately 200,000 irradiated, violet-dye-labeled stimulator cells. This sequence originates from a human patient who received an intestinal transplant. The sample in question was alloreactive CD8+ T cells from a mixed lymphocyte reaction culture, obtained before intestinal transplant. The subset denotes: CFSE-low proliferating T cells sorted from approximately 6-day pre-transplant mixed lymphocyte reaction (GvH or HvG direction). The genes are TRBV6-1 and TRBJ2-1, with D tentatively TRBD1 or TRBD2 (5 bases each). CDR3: CAIGGGSEQFF. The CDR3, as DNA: TGTGCCATAGGTGGGGGATCCGAGCAGTTCTTC.